A single sample gave rise to the 27 T cell receptor beta chains below, sequenced in a study of T cell repertoires in cytomegalovirus infection. No antigen has been identified for these receptors. TCRdb re-analysed the reads in MiXCR, keeping a single row per CDR3 protein. The table has about 46,000 distinct CDR3 sequences, 20% seen once. What was sequenced was PBMCs, sequenced either directly or after in vitro stimulation (not recorded which). The receptor set was obtained from a human donor in good health (CMV status not recorded). Some clones in this sample may be carry-over from other donors' samples.

This clonotype was recorded many times. V and J are TRBV14 and TRBJ1-1; D is unresolved. V lost 3 bases, J lost 0 bases, and 2 bases lay in between. Germline V gene sequence: CDR1 SGHDN, CDR2 FVKESK. The CDR3 totals 12 residues. CDR3 coding DNA: TGTGCCAGCAGCCAGGTGAACACTGAAGCTTTCTTT. This gives the protein CASSQVNTEAFF.

This clonotype was recorded at least ten times. The rearrangement joins TRBV20-1 to TRBJ1-6; 10 nucleotides match TRBD1. This CDR3 is built from 15 residues. The J segment lost 7 bases and the V segment lost 1 base, leaving 4 bases of the junction unmatched. Germline loops: CDR1 DFQATT, CDR2 SNEGSKA (reference sequence). In DNA, the CDR3 is TGCAGTGCTAGAGTTCAGGACAGGGGGAATTCACCCCTCCACTTT. The encoded protein is CSARVQDRGNSPLHF.

This clonotype was detected many times. V usage is TRBV7-6 and J usage is TRBJ2-1; D is ambiguous. Germline V gene data show CDR1 as SGHVS and CDR2 as FNYEAQ. The ends were cut back, 5 bases at V and 4 bases at J, with 21 bases in the middle. This CDR3 contains 17 residues. CDR3 nucleotides: TGTGCCAGCAGCCGACCAAAGGACCAGACTGTATACAATGAGCAGTTCTTC. It is translated as CASSRPKDQTVYNEQFF.

There are many counts of this clonotype. The V and J genes are TRBV12-3 or TRBV12-4 and TRBJ2-3; D gene unclear. The CDR3 covers 11 residues. V was pared by 5 bases and J by 10 bases, with 10 bases between. CDR3 in DNA: TGTGCCAGCAGTGAAATAGAGGCGCAGTATTTT. Its translation is CASSEIEAQYF.

The chain combines TRBV9 with TRBJ1-1; tentative D call: TRBD1 (5 bases). Trimming took off 4 bases at V and 1 base at J, with 14 bases between the two ends. Germline CDR1 reads SGDLS; CDR2 reads YYNGEE. This CDR3 is 15 amino acids long. CDR3 DNA sequence: TGTGCCAGCAGCACAGAGCCCGGGGGGAACACTGAAGCTTTCTTT. Its protein is CASSTEPGGNTEAFF.

The V call is TRBV30, the J call TRBJ2-1; D is perhaps TRBD2 (5 bases). In germline, CDR1 is GTSNPN, CDR2 SVGIG (reference sequence). V was clipped by 1 base and J by 4 bases, with 23 bases between them. There are 18 residues in the CDR3. DNA of the CDR3: TGTGCCTGGAGTGGACTAAATCAAGGACTGTGGGGTTACAATGAGCAGTTCTTC. Protein: CAWSGLNQGLWGYNEQFF.

This clonotype was counted at least ten times. V gene TRBV19 combines with J gene TRBJ2-7; tentatively, D is TRBD2 (6 bases). The CDR3 has 14 amino acids. Trimming pared 2 bases from V and 12 bases from J, leaving 20 bases between. Germline V gives CDR1 LNHDA, CDR2 SQIVND (reference sequence). The CDR3 here is CASSIWTTHQPAYF. CDR3 nucleotides: TGTGCCAGTAGTATATGGACTACCCATCAGCCAGCGTACTTC.

The table lists this clonotype with a few counts. The chain uses TRBV9 and TRBJ2-1, with no clear D. This CDR3 comprises 12 residues. The V gene's germline CDR1 is SGDLS and CDR2 YYNGEE. Trimming pared 3 bases from V and 3 bases from J, leaving 4 bases between. Here the CDR3 reads CASSDYYNEQFF. The DNA of the CDR3 is TGTGCCAGCAGCGACTACTACAATGAGCAGTTCTTC.

This clonotype was found many times. The gene calls are TRBV5-4 and TRBJ2-3; TRBD2 might be the D (7 bases). Per the germline V gene, CDR1 is SGHNT and CDR2 is YYREEE (reference sequence). CDR3 length: 18 amino acids. V gave up 3 bases and J gave up 9 bases, with 29 bases separating them. The CDR3 loop is CASSSPKGAGAVSGTQYF. The CDR3 DNA follows: TGTGCCAGCAGCTCTCCAAAGGGTGCGGGGGCTGTGTCAGGCACGCAGTATTTT.

This clonotype has only a few counts. The chain uses TRBV20-1 and TRBJ2-7; D is unresolved. V dropped 1 base and J dropped 6 bases, with 13 bases sitting between them. This CDR3 has 13 amino acids. Per germline, CDR1 DFQATT and CDR2 SNEGSKA (reference sequence). The CDR3 DNA follows: TGCAGTGCTAGAGTATTGGGATCCGGCGAGCAGTACTTC. Protein: CSARVLGSGEQYF.

The rearrangement joins TRBV29-1 to TRBJ2-1, with 8 bases matching TRBD2. V was pared by 6 bases and J by 7 bases, with 11 bases of the junction left unmatched. CDR1 is SQVTM and CDR2 is ANQGSEA in the germline V gene. The CDR3 extends over 14 amino acids. The CDR3 here is CSVKRELPPNEQFF. The CDR3 DNA follows: TGCAGCGTCAAGCGGGAGCTCCCCCCAAATGAGCAGTTCTTC.

This clonotype was seen at least ten times. V gene TRBV28 combines with J gene TRBJ2-1; tentative D call: TRBD2 (6 bases). The CDR3 has 15 residues. V lost 4 bases and J lost 5, with 15 bases in between. Germline V gene data show CDR1 as MDHEN and CDR2 as SYDVKM. The CDR3 nucleotides are TGTGCCAGCAGTTCGGGACTGGGGCGGGACAATGAGCAGTTCTTC. Translation gives CASSSGLGRDNEQFF.

This clonotype appeared many times. The rearrangement links TRBV10-3 to TRBJ2-7, with D hard to call. This CDR3 has 13 residues. The germline V gene has CDR1 ENHRY and CDR2 SYGVKD. Trimming left V 2 bases short and J 2 bases short, with 7 bases between. In DNA, the CDR3 is TGTGCCATCAGTGAGCCAGGTACCTACGAGCAGTACTTC. It specifies CAISEPGTYEQYF.

This clonotype was counted ten times or more. This rearrangement joins TRBV7-8 to TRBJ2-1; D possibly matches TRBD1 or TRBD2 (6 bases each). The CDR3 contains 14 residues. Germline CDR1 SGHVS, CDR2 FQNEAQ. Trimming took off 7 bases at V and 2 bases at J, with 12 bases between the two ends. The DNA for the CDR3 is TGTGCCAGCACCACTAGGGGGGCCTACAATGAGCAGTTCTTC. Residues: CASTTRGAYNEQFF.

The chain recombines TRBV15 with TRBJ2-7; the match to TRBD1 covers 10 bases. The CDR3 is 15 residues long. The V and J ends lost 0 bases and 4 bases, in that order; junction bases with no gene match: 3. Germline V gene sequence: CDR1 LNHNV, CDR2 YYDKDF (reference sequence). The CDR3 region is CATSRDGTGEYEQYF. The CDR3 bases are TGTGCCACCAGCAGAGATGGGACAGGGGAATACGAGCAGTACTTC.

This chain connects TRBV7-3 to TRBJ2-1; either TRBD1 or TRBD2 may supply D (7 bases each). Germline-derived CDR1 and CDR2 are SGHTA and FQGTGA. This CDR3 contains 18 residues. Trimming left V 5 bases short and J 5 bases short, with 25 bases between. The CDR3 loop is CASSPTPGGDQPDNEQFF. The DNA of the CDR3 is TGTGCCAGCAGCCCGACCCCAGGGGGGGACCAACCTGACAATGAGCAGTTCTTC.

This clonotype has just a few counts. The V gene is TRBV5-4, the J gene TRBJ2-7, with 9 bases lining up with TRBD2. Germline V gene data show CDR1 as SGHNT and CDR2 as YYREEE (reference sequence). The CDR3 length is 14 residues. V dropped 3 bases and J dropped 2; count of bases not matched to a gene: 3. In DNA, the CDR3 is TGTGCCAGCAGCTCCGGGACTAGCACCTACGAGCAGTACTTC. It yields the protein CASSSGTSTYEQYF.

The chain uses TRBV29-1 and TRBJ1-2; perhaps TRBD1 as D (6 bases). Germline CDR1 reads SQVTM; CDR2 reads ANQGSEA. This CDR3 is built from 11 residues. V was cut by 4 bases and J by 6 bases, with 9 bases left in between. CDR3 bases: TGCAGCGTTGGACAGGCGGATGGCTACACCTTC. Protein: CSVGQADGYTF.

This clonotype was found many times. The chain combines TRBV7-9 with TRBJ2-3; D unclear. The CDR3 has 13 amino acids. Germline assignment: CDR1 SEHNR and CDR2 FQNEAQ (reference sequence). Trimming shortened V by 5 bases and J by 5 bases, and 11 bases separated the two germline ends. Here the CDR3 DNA reads TGTGCCAGCAGCCCAGGAACGGGAGATACGCAGTATTTT. Translating it yields CASSPGTGDTQYF.

This clonotype was counted at least ten times. The V gene is TRBV12-3 or TRBV12-4, the J gene TRBJ2-5; 8 bases map to TRBD2. This CDR3 has 15 amino acids. V shed 4 bases, J shed 5 bases, and the junction held 9 bases outside the gene matches. The CDR3, as DNA: TGTGCCAGCAGTTCCTCTTCAGCGGGAGTCGAGACCCAGTACTTC. Protein sequence: CASSSSSAGVETQYF.

This clonotype has more than one count but fewer than ten. This sequence joins TRBV27 and TRBJ2-3; 14 bases match TRBD2. Trimming cost V 4 bases and J 0 bases; bases outside gene matches: 6. Germline-derived CDR1 and CDR2 are MNHEY and SMNVEV (reference sequence). This CDR3 comprises 18 residues. The CDR3 sequence is CASSYGLAGGTSTDTQYF. The CDR3 region has the DNA TGTGCCAGCAGTTATGGACTAGCGGGAGGAACTAGCACAGATACGCAGTATTTT.

This clonotype turned up a few times. The chain carries TRBV25-1 and TRBJ2-5, with D maybe TRBD1 (6 bases). Trimming shortened V by 3 bases and J by 0 bases, and 11 bases separated the two germline ends. The CDR3 covers 15 residues. The germline V gene encodes CDR1 MGHDK and CDR2 SYGVNS. The CDR3 coding sequence is TGTGCCAGCAGTGACCCCGGACAGAACCAAGAGACCCAGTACTTC. This codes for CASSDPGQNQETQYF.

Many counts were recorded for this clonotype. The chain recombines TRBV7-2 with TRBJ1-2; D is possibly TRBD1 (5 bases). This CDR3 contains 15 residues. Germline CDR1 reads SGHTA; CDR2 reads FQGNSA. V was clipped by 5 bases and J by 0 bases, with 13 bases between them. CDR3 bases: TGTGCCAGCAGCGAAGGCCCAGGGCCTAACTATGGCTACACCTTC. It translates to CASSEGPGPNYGYTF.

The chain links TRBV12-3 or TRBV12-4 to TRBJ2-1, with TRBD2 matching over 7 bases. The CDR3 consists of 16 residues. The V and J ends lost 7 bases and 2 bases, in that order; junction bases with no gene match: 11. The CDR3 spells CASTLSGKRAYNEQFF. DNA for the CDR3: TGTGCCAGCACCTTGAGCGGGAAGAGGGCCTACAATGAGCAGTTCTTC.

This clonotype was counted once. The chain's CDR3 is CASSPPSRGNYGYTF. For the CDR3, the DNA is TGTGCCAGCTCACCACCGAGCAGGGGCAACTATGGCTACACCTTC. This rearrangement joins TRBV18 to TRBJ1-2; a possible D gene is TRBD1 (6 bases). The CDR3 has 15 amino acids. Germline-derived CDR1 and CDR2 are KGHSH and LQKENI. V dropped 0 bases and J dropped 2 bases, with 10 bases sitting between them.

This clonotype was counted once. This rearrangement joins TRBV5-6 to TRBJ2-2; 9 nucleotides line up with TRBD1. CDR3 length equals 14 residues. The germline gives CDR1 SGHDT, CDR2 YYEEEE. Germline trimming cut 4 bases from V and 6 bases from J; bases unmatched to any gene: 4. CDR3 region: CASSDTGGSGELFF. For the CDR3, the DNA is TGTGCCAGCAGCGACACAGGGGGCTCCGGGGAGCTGTTTTTT.

J is TRBJ2-7 and V is TRBV5-6; D perhaps matches TRBD2 (5 bases). CDR3 length: 13 amino acids. Germline CDR1 reads SGHDT; CDR2 reads YYEEEE. Trimming shortened V by 9 bases and J by 2 bases, and 15 bases separated the two germline ends. This chain's CDR3 is CATSGLGTYEQYF. Written as DNA, the CDR3 is TGTGCCACCTCGGGGTTAGGGACCTACGAGCAGTACTTC.